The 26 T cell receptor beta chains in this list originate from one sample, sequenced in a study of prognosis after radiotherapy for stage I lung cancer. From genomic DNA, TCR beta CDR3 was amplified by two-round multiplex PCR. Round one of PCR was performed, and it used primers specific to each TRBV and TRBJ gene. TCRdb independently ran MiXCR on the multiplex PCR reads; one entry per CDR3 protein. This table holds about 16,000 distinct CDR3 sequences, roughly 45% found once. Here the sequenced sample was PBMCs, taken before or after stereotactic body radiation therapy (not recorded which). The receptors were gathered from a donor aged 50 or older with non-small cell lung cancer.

Here the CDR3 reads CASSLEALAGSNEQFF. The CDR3 DNA reads as TGCGCCAGCAGCTTGGAGGCCCTAGCGGGAAGCAATGAGCAGTTCTTC. V usage is TRBV5-1 and J usage is TRBJ2-1; 9 bases fit TRBD2. V lost 0 bases, J lost 6 bases, and 7 bases stayed unmatched. CDR3 length: 16 residues. Germline values: CDR1 SGHRS, CDR2 YFSETQ.

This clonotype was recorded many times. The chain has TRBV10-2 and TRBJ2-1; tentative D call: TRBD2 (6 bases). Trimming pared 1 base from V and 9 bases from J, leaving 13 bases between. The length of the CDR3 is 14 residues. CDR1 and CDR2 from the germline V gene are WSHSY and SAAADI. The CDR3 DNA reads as TGCGCCAGCAGTGAGTTAAGCGGGCGGAGTGAGCAGTTCTTC. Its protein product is CASSELSGRSEQFF.

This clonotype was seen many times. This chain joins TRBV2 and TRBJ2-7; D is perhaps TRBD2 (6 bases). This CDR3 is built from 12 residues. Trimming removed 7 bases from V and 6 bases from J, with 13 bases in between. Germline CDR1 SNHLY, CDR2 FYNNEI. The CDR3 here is CASTLRRGEQYF. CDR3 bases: TGTGCCAGCACCCTCAGGAGGGGCGAGCAGTACTTC.

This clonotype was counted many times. The CDR3 region has the DNA TGTGCCAGCTCACCACGCGGGAGGGCTCAAAATGAGCAGTTCTTC. This gives the protein CASSPRGRAQNEQFF. The rearrangement uses TRBV18 and TRBJ2-1; 9 positions match TRBD2. Trimming took 1 base from V and 7 from J; bases not matched to a gene: 5. CDR1 and CDR2 (germline): KGHSH, LQKENI. This CDR3 region has 15 residues. The full variable domain, rest sourced from reference TRBV18 and TRBJ2-1, is NAGVMQNPRHLVRRRGQEARLRCSPMKGHSHVYWYRQLPEEGLKFMVYLQKENIIDESGMPKERFSAEFPKEGPSILRIQQVVRGDSAAYFCASSPRGRAQNEQFFGPGTRLTVL.

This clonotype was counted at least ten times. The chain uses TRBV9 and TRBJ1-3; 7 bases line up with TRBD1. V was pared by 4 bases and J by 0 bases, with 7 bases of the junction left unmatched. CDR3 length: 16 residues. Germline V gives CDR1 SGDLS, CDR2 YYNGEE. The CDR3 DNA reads TGTGCCAGCAGCCGCTTGGGGGACAGCTCTGGAAACACCATATATTTT. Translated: CASSRLGDSSGNTIYF.

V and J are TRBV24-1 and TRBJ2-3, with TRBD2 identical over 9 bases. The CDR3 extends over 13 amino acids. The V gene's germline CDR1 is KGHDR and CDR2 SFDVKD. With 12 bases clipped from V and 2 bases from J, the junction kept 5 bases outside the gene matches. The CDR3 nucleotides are TGTGCCGCGGGGGGGGATAACACAGATACGCAGTATTTT. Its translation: CAAGGDNTDTQYF.

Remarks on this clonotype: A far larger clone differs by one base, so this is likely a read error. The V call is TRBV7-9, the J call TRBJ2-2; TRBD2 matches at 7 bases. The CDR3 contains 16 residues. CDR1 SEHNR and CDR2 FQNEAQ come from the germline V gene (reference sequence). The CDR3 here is CTSSLGTNLNTGELFF. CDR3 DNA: TGTACCAGCAGCTTGGGGACTAACCTTAACACCGGGGAGCTGTTTTTT.

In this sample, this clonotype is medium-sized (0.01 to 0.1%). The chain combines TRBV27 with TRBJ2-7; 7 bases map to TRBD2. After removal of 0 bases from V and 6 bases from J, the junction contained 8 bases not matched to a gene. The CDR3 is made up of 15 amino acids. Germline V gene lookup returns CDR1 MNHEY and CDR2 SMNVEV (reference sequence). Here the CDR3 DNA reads TGTGCCAGCAGTTTATCTACTAGCGTAAGGGGCGAGCAGTACTTC. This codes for CASSLSTSVRGEQYF.

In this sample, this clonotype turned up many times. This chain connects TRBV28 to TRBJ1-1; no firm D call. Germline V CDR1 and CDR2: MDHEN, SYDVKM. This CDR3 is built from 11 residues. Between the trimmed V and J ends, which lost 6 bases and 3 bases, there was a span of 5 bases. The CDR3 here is CASRRYTEAFF. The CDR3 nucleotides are TGTGCCAGCAGGCGCTACACTGAAGCTTTCTTT.

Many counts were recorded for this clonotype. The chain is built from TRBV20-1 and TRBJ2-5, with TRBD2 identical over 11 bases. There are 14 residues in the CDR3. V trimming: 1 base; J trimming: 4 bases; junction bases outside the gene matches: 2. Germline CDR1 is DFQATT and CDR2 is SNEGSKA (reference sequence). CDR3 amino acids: CSARVGTSGETQYF. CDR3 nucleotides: TGCAGTGCTAGAGTCGGGACTAGCGGAGAGACCCAGTACTTC.

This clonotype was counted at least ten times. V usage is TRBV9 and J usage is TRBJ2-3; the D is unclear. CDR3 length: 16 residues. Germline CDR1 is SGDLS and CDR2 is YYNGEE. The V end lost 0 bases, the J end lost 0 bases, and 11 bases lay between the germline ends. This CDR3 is CASSVGSSISTDTQYF. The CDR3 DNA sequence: TGTGCCAGCAGCGTAGGATCTAGTATAAGCACAGATACGCAGTATTTT.

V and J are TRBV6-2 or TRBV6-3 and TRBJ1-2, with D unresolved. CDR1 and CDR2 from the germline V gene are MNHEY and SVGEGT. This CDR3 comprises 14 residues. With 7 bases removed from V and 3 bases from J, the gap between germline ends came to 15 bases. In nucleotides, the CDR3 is TGTGCCAGCAAGAATAGAGGGCGTGACTATGGCTACACCTTC. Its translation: CASKNRGRDYGYTF.

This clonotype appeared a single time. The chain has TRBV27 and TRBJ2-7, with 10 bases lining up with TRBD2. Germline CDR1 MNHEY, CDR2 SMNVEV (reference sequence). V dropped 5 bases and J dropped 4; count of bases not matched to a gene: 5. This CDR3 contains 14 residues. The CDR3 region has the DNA TGTGCCAGCAGTCCTCTAGCGGGAGCATACGAGCAGTACTTC. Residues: CASSPLAGAYEQYF.

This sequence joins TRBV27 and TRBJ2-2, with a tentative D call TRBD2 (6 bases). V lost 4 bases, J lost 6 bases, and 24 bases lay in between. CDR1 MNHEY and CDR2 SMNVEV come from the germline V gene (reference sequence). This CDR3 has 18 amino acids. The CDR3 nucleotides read TGTGCCAGCAGTTCCGATTCGATCGTTAGCGGAAGTGCCGGGGAGCTGTTTTTT. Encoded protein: CASSSDSIVSGSAGELFF.

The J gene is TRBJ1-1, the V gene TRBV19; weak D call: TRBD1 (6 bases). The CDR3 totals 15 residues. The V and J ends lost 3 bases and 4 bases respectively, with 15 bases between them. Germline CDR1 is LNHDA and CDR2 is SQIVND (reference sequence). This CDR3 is CASSIGLQGSTEAFF. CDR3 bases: TGTGCCAGTAGTATCGGGCTACAGGGTTCCACTGAAGCTTTCTTT.

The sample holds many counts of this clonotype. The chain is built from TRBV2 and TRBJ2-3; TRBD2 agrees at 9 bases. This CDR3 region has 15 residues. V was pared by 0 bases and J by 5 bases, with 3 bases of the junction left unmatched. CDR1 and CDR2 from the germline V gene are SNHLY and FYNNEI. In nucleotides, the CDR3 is TGTGCCAGCAGTGAAGCGGCGGGAGGGCTAGATACGCAGTATTTT. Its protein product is CASSEAAGGLDTQYF.

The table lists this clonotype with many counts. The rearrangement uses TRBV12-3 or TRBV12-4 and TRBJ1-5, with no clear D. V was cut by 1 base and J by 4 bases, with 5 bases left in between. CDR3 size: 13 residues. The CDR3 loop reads CASSLGYNQPQHF. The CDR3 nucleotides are TGTGCCAGCAGTTTAGGGTATAATCAGCCCCAGCATTTT.

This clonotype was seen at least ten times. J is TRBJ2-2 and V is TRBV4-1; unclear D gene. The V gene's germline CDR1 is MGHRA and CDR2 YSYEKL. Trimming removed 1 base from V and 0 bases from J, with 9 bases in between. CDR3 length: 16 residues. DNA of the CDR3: TGCGCCAGCAGCCAAGTGCAAGCCTCGAACACCGGGGAGCTGTTTTTT. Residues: CASSQVQASNTGELFF.

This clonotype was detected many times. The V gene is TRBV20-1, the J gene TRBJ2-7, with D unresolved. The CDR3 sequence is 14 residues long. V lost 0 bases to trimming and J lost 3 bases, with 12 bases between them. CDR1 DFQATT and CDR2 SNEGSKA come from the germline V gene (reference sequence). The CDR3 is CSAREEGIFYEQYF. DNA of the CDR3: TGCAGTGCTAGAGAGGAAGGGATTTTCTACGAGCAGTACTTC.

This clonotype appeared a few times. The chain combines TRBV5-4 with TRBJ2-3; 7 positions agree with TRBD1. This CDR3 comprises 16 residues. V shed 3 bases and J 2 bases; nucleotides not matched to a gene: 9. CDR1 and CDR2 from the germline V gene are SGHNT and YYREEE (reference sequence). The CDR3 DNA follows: TGTGCCAGCAGCTCTGCCCGGGACAGATCCACAGATACGCAGTATTTT. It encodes CASSSARDRSTDTQYF.

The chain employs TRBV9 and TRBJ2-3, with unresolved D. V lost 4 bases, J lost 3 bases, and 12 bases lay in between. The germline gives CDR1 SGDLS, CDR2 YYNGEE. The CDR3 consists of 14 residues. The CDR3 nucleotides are TGTGCCAGCAGCCTAGTGGCCGGGACAGATACGCAGTATTTT. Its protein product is CASSLVAGTDTQYF. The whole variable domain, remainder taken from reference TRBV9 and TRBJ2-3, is DSGVTQTPKHLITATGQRVTLRCSPRSGDLSVYWYQQSLDQGLQFLIQYYNGEERAKGNILERFSAQQFPDLHSELNLSSLELGDSALYFCASSLVAGTDTQYFGPGTRLTVL.

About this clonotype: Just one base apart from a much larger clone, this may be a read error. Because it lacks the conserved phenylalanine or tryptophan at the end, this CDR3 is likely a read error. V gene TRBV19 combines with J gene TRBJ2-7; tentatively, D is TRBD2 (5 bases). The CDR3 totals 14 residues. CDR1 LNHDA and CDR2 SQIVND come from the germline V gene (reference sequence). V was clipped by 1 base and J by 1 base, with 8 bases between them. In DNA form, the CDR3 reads TGTGCCAGTAGTATAGTAAGCGGTTCCTACGAGCAGTACCTC. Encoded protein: CASSIVSGSYEQYL.

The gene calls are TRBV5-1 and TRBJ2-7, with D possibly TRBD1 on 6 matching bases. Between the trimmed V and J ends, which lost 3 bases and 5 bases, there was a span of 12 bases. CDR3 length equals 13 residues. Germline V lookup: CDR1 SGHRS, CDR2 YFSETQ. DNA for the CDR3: TGCGCCAGCAGCTCCTGGACAGTGGACGAGCAGTACTTC. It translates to CASSSWTVDEQYF. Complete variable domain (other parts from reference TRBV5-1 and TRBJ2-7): KAGVTQTPRYLIKTRGQQVTLSCSPISGHRSVSWYQQTPGQGLQFLFEYFSETQRNKGNFPGRFSGRQFSNSRSEMNVSTLELGDSALYLCASSSWTVDEQYFGPGTRLTVT.

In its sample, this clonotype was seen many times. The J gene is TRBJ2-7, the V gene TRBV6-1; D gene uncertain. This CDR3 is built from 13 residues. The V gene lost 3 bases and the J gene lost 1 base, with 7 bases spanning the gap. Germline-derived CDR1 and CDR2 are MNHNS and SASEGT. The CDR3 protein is CASSDLGSYEQYF. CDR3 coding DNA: TGTGCCAGCAGTGATTTGGGTTCCTACGAGCAGTACTTC.

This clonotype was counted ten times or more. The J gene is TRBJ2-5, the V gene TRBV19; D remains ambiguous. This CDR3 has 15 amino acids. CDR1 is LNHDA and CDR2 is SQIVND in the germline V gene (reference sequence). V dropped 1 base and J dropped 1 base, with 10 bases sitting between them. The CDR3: CASSIGAGRQETQYF. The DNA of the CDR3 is TGTGCCAGTAGTATAGGGGCAGGCCGCCAAGAGACCCAGTACTTC.

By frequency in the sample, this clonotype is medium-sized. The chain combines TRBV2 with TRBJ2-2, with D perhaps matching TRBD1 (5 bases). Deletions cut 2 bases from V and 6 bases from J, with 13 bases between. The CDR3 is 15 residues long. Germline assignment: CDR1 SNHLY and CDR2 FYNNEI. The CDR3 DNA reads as TGTGCCAGCAGTGAAAGACGGACGACAGCCGGGGAGCTGTTTTTT. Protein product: CASSERRTTAGELFF.